Given below is one T cell receptor (beta chain) in context. No cognate antigen has been identified for it. There are no base qualities to consult, and no much larger clone falls within one base. The entry originates in a study of long-term antiretroviral therapy in people with HIV (dated by TCRdb to between 2022 and 2023). Background on the whole study: The earliest samples were collected about a decade before the 2015 WHO recommendation for immediate ART, when ART was typically delayed until CD4 counts fell. This retrospective serial study examined whether starting ART and sustained HIV suppression were associated with changes in the composition and diversity of the TRB repertoire in peripheral blood. The cohort contributed over 150 cryopreserved PBMC samples from about 30 adults with confirmed HIV infection, collected serially over a mean of 6 years (range 1-12). Of the 30 or so participants with HIV, ten to eleven were female. No cross-contamination during QIAcube processing turned up in test extractions that ran a monoclonal T-cell line alongside 30 to 40 polyclonal samples. The study at large found these results: Because cell numbers in pre-ART samples were limited, unsorted PBMC were profiled instead of sorted CD4+ and CD8+ T cells. Inferences about post-ART repertoire changes are limited because no data were available on ART adherence, viral resistance or therapy changes. Owing to limited PBMC availability, only the TCR beta chain was sequenced, without alpha chain pairing. ART initiation was associated with a significant increase in TRB diversity, but diversity stayed significantly below transplant donor controls even after long-term ART. CDR3 length ranges in HIV repertoires were narrower than in controls, and network structure suggested an antigen-experienced repertoire with only a slight naive shift after ART. The repertoire was dominated across all time points by expanded TRB clones identified before ART initiation, although this dominance was seen to fluctuate and to decrease in many PLHIV after ART. The samples span the years 2004 to 2017, and the ART regimens used may be less effective than current regimens.

The immunoSEQ hsTCRB v3.0 assay was used at survey level resolution to sequence the TRB variable region. The target sequencing depth for TRB was about 40,000-55,000 T-cell genomes per sample. An Illumina MiSeq with a v3 150-cycle kit was used to sequence the pooled TRB libraries. Per the authors' processing: Repertoire analysis ran in R within a reproducible Nextflow workflow covering QC, data transformation and analysis. LymphoSeq2, an R package for AIRR-Seq data exploration, was used to implement custom analyses. A few samples yielding fewer than 5000 total TRB sequences were excluded, leaving around 200 analyzed HIV repertoires. Among the roughly 180 retained HIV repertoires, 55 to 60 were collected before ART initiation and some 130 after ART initiation. Repertoires were downsampled to 5000 TRB nucleotide sequences, with summary statistics averaged over 100 downsampling iterations. TRB sequences were retained for analysis only if CDR3 regions of at least seven amino acids were present. Diversity was assessed using a clonality score derived from Shannon entropy and using the Gini coefficient. In repertoire networks, the top 5000 CDR3 amino acid sequences were linked whenever an edit distance of one separated two sequences. GLIPH2 predicted antigen specificity groups and MHC restriction for TRB CDR3 amino acid sequences. To flag known CMV, EBV, HIV or tissue antigen associations, CDR3 amino acid sequences were matched against VDJdb and McPAS-TCR. Pre-ART, post-ART and control groups were compared with Wilcoxon signed-rank tests and Holm-Bonferroni correction. This immuneACCESS table, as held by TCRdb, lists in-frame sequences with V and J called but not all clones. Of the missing ones, under half trace to an unresolved V gene in checked studies; the others have no known cause. From that table come the V and J calls and clone size; the DNA was used to work out D and trimming. The sample profile shows roughly 16,000 clones; about 95% of them were found once. Roughly 4.5% of the sample is taken by the ten largest.

Inclusion was restricted to participants for whom at least one PBMC sample before ART initiation and at least two post-ART samples were available. All participants with HIV were treated in the United States of America. Before DNA extraction, cryopreserved samples containing about 0.95-10 million PBMC were thawed and washed. At the time of the earliest PBMC sample, participants with HIV were aged between 23 and 54 years. PBMC samples were contributed by each participant from 1-4 timepoints before ART initiation and 2-8 timepoints after ART initiation, with a median of 7 samples. For every participant, serial HIV viral load, CD4+ T-cell count, ART history and demographic data were obtained. A Qiagen kit on a QIAcube was used to extract genomic DNA from unsorted PBMC, with samples processed in batches of 12. Measured from the cysteine to the phenylalanine, the CDR3 is 15 residues long. This entry keeps only the CDR3 DNA: 45 bases, framed from base 1. V and J are truncated by 8 bases and 6 bases respectively, leaving an intervening sequence of 20 bases. Based on the germline V gene, the CDR1 and CDR2 sequences are MNHNS and SASEGT.

Here the chain combines TRBV6-1 and TRBJ1-5; the D gene is not confidently resolved. The sequences come from unsorted PBMCs, collected 6 to 6.5 years after starting antiretroviral therapy. The clonotype originates from a woman aged 45-59 years with HIV. The CDR3 amino acid sequence is: CASVLQPGVSQPQHF. Read as DNA, the sequence is TGTGCCAGCGTACTGCAACCCGGGGTTTCTCAGCCCCAGCATTTT.